The rows below give T cell receptor beta chains drawn from one sample of a study of blood T cell repertoires in COVID-19. The table came from immunoSEQ multiplex PCR; TCRdb's copy has only in-frame clones and leaves some out. The sample lists roughly 210,000 clones, roughly 87% occurring once. The sample taken for sequencing was PBMCs or T cells enriched from blood (not recorded which). These receptors all come from a man aged 25 to 45 in a cohort exposed to, infected with or recovered from COVID-19 (not recorded which). CDR3s include the opening cysteine and the closing phenylalanine or tryptophan.

V gene	CDR3 protein
TRBV7-2	CASSLVIYEQYF
TRBV5-1	CASSAGLAVRPNYEQYF
TRBV5-1	CASSLSRDRGPREQYF
TRBV6-5	CASSYTGGENSPLHF
TRBV4-1	CASSQERRTDGELFF
TRBV28	CASTADRRIGNTIYF
TRBV6-6	CATRPGDYEQYF
TRBV7-8	CASSLVGQGITEAFF
TRBV6-5	CAGWNQPQHF
TRBV6-1	CASSEMGRRGPNYGYTF
TRBV21-1	CASSNSAQHNYGYTF
TRBV5-1	CASRLTGISTNEQFF
TRBV19	CASSLPAGGGRSDGYTF
TRBV5-4	CASSLRRETYNEQFF
TRBV6-4	CASSERENSPLHF
TRBV7-9	CASSDRSTDTQYF
TRBV11-2	CASSSLDSSGNTIYF
TRBV10-3	CAITLGLGDEQFF
TRBV19	CASSIGGRTKDTQYF
TRBV7-9	CASSPQRPTNEKLFF
TRBV29-1	CSVERASYNEQFF
TRBV24-1	CATSVFTGGANTGELFF
TRBV11-1	CASQEDRGLSPLHF
TRBV19	CATQRGWTEAFF
TRBV15	CATSRVLRGLAKNIQYF
TRBV9	CASRSGTGVIDTQYF
TRBV2	CASSPYRDAGELFF
TRBV5-8	CASSSPGQSPWNTEAFF
TRBV6-5	CASRPTGGRLFF
TRBV5-1	CASSPGTSGAVGGELFF